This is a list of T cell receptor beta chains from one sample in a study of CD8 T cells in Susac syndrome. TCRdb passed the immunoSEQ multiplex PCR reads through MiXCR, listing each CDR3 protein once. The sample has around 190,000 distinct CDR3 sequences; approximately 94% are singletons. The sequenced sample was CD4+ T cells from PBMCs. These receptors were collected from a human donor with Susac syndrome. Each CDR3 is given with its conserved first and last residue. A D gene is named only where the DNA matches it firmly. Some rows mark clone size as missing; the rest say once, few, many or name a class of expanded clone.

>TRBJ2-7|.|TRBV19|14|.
TGTGCCAGTAGGAAGGGACCCGTCTCCTACGAGCAGTACTTC
CASRKGPVSYEQYF
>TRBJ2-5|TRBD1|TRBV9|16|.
TGTGCCAGCGGGACCCCCGGGACAGTAGGCGCCGAGACCCAGTACTTC
CASGTPGTVGAETQYF
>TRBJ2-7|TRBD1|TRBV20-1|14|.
TGCAGTGCTAGATTGGGACAGGGGGCCAGGGAGCAGTACTTC
CSARLGQGAREQYF
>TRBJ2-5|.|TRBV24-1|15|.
TGTGCCACCAGTGATGGGGGCGTGCGCCAAGAGACCCAGTACTTC
CATSDGGVRQETQYF
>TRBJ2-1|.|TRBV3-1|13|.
TGTGCCAGCAGCCAAAAAAGGGAAAATGAGCAGTTCTTC
CASSQKRENEQFF
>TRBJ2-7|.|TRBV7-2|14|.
TGTGCCAGCAGCCACTCCGGGACCCGCGCCGAGCAGTACTTC
CASSHSGTRAEQYF
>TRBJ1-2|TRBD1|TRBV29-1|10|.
TGCAGCGTCCAGGGGGGAGGCTACACCTTC
CSVQGGGYTF
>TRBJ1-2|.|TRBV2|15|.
TGTGCCAGCAGCAAGGACGGCCGGGTTTTCTATGGCTACACCTTC
CASSKDGRVFYGYTF
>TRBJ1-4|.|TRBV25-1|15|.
TGTGCCAGCAGTCCCGCCGGGAGGTCTAATGAAAAACTGTTTTTT
CASSPAGRSNEKLFF
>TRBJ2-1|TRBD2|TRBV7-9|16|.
TGTGCCAGCAGCTTAGGACGACTAGCGGGGTACAATGAGCAGTTCTTC
CASSLGRLAGYNEQFF
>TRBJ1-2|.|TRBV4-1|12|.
TGCGCCAGCAGCCAAGATGCGGGCGGCTACACCTTC
CASSQDAGGYTF
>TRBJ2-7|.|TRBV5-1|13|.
TGCGCCAGCAGCCTGGGCCCCAATTACGAGCAGTACTTC
CASSLGPNYEQYF
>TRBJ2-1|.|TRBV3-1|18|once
TGTGCCAGCAGCCAAGTTTGGCCGAGTTTAGGCTTCGGAAATGAGCAGTTCTTC
CASSQVWPSLGFGNEQFF
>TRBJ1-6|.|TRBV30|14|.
TGTGCCTGGAGTTCGAGGGGGTTCTACTCACCCCTCCACTTT
CAWSSRGFYSPLHF
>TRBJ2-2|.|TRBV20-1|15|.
TGCAGTGCTAGAGACCGAAGAGGGACCACCGGGGAGCTGTTTTTT
CSARDRRGTTGELFF
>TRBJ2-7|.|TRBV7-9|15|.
TGTGCCAGCAGCCCAACCTTCACCGACACATACGAGCAGTACTTC
CASSPTFTDTYEQYF
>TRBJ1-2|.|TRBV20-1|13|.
TGCAGTGCTCCAATGGACAGCTCCTATGGCTACACCTTC
CSAPMDSSYGYTF
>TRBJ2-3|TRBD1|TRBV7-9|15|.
TGTGCCAGCAGTATACAGGGGCCGCCCACAGATACGCAGTATTTT
CASSIQGPPTDTQYF
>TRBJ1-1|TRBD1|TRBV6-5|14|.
TGTGCCAGCAGTAAACTAGACAGGGATGGTGAAGCTTTCTTT
CASSKLDRDGEAFF
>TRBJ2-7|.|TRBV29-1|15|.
TGCAGCGTTGCTGGACAGCGGGGACTTTTATACGAGCAGTACTTC
CSVAGQRGLLYEQYF
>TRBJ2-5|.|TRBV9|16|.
TGTGCCAGCAGCGTAGGCGGCGGGTCCTTCCCAGAGACCCAGTACTTC
CASSVGGGSFPETQYF
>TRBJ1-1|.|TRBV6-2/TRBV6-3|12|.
TGTGCCATCCAAGGGTGGGGCCCTGAAGCTTTCTTT
CAIQGWGPEAFF
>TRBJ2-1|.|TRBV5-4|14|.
TGTGCCAGCATTCCCGAGAGCTCCTACAATGAGCAGTTCTTC
CASIPESSYNEQFF
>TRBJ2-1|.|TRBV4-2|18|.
TGTGCCAGCAGCCAAGACCCTGTGAGCCGTAGCTCCTACAATGAGCAGTTCTTC
CASSQDPVSRSSYNEQFF
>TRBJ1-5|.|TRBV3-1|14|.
TGTGCCAGCAGCCATGGGCCTAACAATCAGCCCCAGCATTTT
CASSHGPNNQPQHF
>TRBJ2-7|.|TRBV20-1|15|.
TGCAGTGCTAGAGATCGTCGCGGGGCGTCCCACGAGCAGTACTTC
CSARDRRGASHEQYF
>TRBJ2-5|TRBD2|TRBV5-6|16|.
TGTGCCAGCAGCTTGGTCGTAGCGGGGGGTCGGGAGACCCAGTACTTC
CASSLVVAGGRETQYF
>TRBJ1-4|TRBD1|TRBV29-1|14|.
TGCAGCTATAAAACAGGGGGAGTTAATGAAAAACTGTTTTTT
CSYKTGGVNEKLFF
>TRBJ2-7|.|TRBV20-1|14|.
TGCAGTGCTCCCCAGACAGGACGCTCCTACGAGCAGTACTTC
CSAPQTGRSYEQYF
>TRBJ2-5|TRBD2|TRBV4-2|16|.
TGTGCCAGCAGCCAAGCGGCGGGGGGGCTGGGAGAGACCCAGTACTTC
CASSQAAGGLGETQYF
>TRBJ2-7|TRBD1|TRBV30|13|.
TGTGCCTCGCCGGGACAGGGAGACTACGAGCAGTACTTC
CASPGQGDYEQYF
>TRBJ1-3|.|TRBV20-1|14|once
TGCAGTGTTCGCAGCTTCGTCCCTGGAAACACCATATATTTT
CSVRSFVPGNTIYF
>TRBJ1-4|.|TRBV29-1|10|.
TGCAGCGTTGAAGAGGAAAAACTGTTTTTT
CSVEEEKLFF
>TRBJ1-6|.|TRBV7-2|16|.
TGTGCCAGCAGCCTAGGACGGATAGCCAATAATTCACCCCTCCACTTT
CASSLGRIANNSPLHF
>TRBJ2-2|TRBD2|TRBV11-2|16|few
TGTGCCAGCAGCACGTGGACTAGCGGCGGCACCGGGGAGCTGTTTTTT
CASSTWTSGGTGELFF
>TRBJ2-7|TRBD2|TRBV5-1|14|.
TGCGCCAGCAGCCCCACTAGCGGGGTCTACGAGCAGTACTTC
CASSPTSGVYEQYF
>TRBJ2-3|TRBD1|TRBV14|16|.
TGTGCCAGCAGCCCGATGGACAGGGGGCTTGCAGATACGCAGTATTTT
CASSPMDRGLADTQYF
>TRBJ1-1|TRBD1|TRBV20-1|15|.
TGCAGTGCTAGTCGACAGGGGCCCCGTAGTACTGAAGCTTTCTTT
CSASRQGPRSTEAFF
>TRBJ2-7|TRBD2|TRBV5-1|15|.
TGCGCCAGCAGCTTCATAGCGGGGGGCCACTACGAGCAGTACTTC
CASSFIAGGHYEQYF
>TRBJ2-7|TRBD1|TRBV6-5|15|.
TGTGCCAGCAGTTACGCCGGGACAGGCTCCTACGAGCAGTACTTC
CASSYAGTGSYEQYF
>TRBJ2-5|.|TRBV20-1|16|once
TGCAGTGCTAGAGACGGCCCTCGGACAACAGGAGAGACCCAGTACTTC
CSARDGPRTTGETQYF
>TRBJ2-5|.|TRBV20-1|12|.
TGCAGTGCTACGGGGGGCCCGGAGACCCAGTACTTC
CSATGGPETQYF
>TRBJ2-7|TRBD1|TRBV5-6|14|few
TGTGCCAGCAGCTCCGACAGGGGATCCTACGAGCAGTACTTC
CASSSDRGSYEQYF
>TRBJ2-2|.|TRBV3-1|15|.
TGTGCCAGCAGCCAAAAAACAGGGTCCACCGGGGAGCTGTTTTTT
CASSQKTGSTGELFF
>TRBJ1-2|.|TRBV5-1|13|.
TGCGCCAGCAGCTTGGTGGTGGGTGATGGCTACACCTTC
CASSLVVGDGYTF
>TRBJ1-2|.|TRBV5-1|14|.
TGCGCCAGCAGCTTTGTAGGATCGGACTATGGCTACACCTTC
CASSFVGSDYGYTF
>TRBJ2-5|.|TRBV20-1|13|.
TGCAGTGCTAGAGGTCAGCGGTGGGAGACCCAGTACTTC
CSARGQRWETQYF
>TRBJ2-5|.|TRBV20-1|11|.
TGCAGTGCGTGGCGGAAAGAGACCCAGTACTTC
CSAWRKETQYF
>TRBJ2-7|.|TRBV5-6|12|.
TGTGCCAGCAGCTTGGGAGGTAGCAAGCAGTACTTC
CASSLGGSKQYF
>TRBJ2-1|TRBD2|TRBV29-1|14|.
TGCAGCGTTGAAAGGCTAGCGGGGAATAATGAGCAGTTCTTC
CSVERLAGNNEQFF
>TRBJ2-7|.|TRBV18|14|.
TGTGCCAGCTCACCAGGGTTGGGGCCCTACGAGCAGTACTTC
CASSPGLGPYEQYF